This entry is about one TCR beta chain. The data were obtained in a study of cytotoxic CD8 clonotypes in ibrutinib-treated CLL. V shed 2 bases and J shed 2 bases, with 10 bases lying between them. CDR1 is SEHNR and CDR2 is FQNEAQ in the germline V gene (reference sequence). CDR3 length: 15 residues. TCRdb's copy holds only in-frame clones and misses some; the assay was immunoSEQ multiplex PCR. Among 250,000 to 350,000 clones listed, around 69% were seen once. The TCR sequence derives from a human donor with chronic lymphocytic leukemia. Sample: PBMCs, taken at disease progression, from a patient treated with ibrutinib. The chain joins TRBV7-9 to TRBJ2-1; the D gene is possibly TRBD2 (5 bases). The CDR3 loop reads CASSLLPGTYNEQFF. In DNA form, the CDR3 reads TGTGCCAGCAGCTTACTTCCGGGAACCTACAATGAGCAGTTCTTC.